The 11 T cell receptor beta chains below come from one sample, sequenced in a study of OX40 agonist ivuxolimab in advanced cancers. Here immunoSEQ multiplex PCR was the method, and the copy in TCRdb shows in-frame clones only, minus some. The sample lists tens of thousands of clones, approximately 84% occurring once. Source: CD4+ or CD8+ T cells sorted from blood, taken in a trial of the OX40 agonist ivuxolimab. Receptors originate from an adult with an advanced solid tumor such as melanoma, head and neck, liver or kidney cancer.

The chain carries TRBV19 and TRBJ2-2, with 9 bases identical to TRBD2. Germline values: CDR1 LNHDA, CDR2 SQIVND (reference sequence). The CDR3 has 16 residues. V trimming: 8 bases; J trimming: 4 bases; junction bases outside the gene matches: 11. This CDR3 is CASSLSGGPGTGELFF. In DNA, the CDR3 is TGTGCCAGTTCATTAAGCGGGGGGCCGGGCACCGGGGAGCTGTTTTTT.

The chain is built from TRBV28 and TRBJ1-1; D unresolved. The CDR3 totals 12 residues. Germline CDR1 MDHEN, CDR2 SYDVKM. Deletions cut 8 bases from V and 0 bases from J, with 7 bases between. CDR3 in DNA: TGTGCCAGCCGTCTCATGAACACTGAAGCTTTCTTT. The encoded protein is CASRLMNTEAFF.

This chain joins TRBV7-9 and TRBJ2-3; the match to TRBD2 covers 8 bases. The V segment lost 3 bases and the J segment 2 bases; nucleotides outside the gene matches: 4. The germline V gene encodes CDR1 SEHNR and CDR2 FQNEAQ (reference sequence). This CDR3 contains 15 residues. CDR3 amino acids: CASSFTSGHTDTQYF. CDR3 sequence (DNA): TGTGCCAGCAGCTTCACTAGCGGCCACACAGATACGCAGTATTTT.

The chain combines TRBV11-2 with TRBJ2-7; D is tentatively TRBD1 or TRBD2 (5 bases each). There are 15 residues in the CDR3. Germline-derived CDR1 and CDR2 are SGHAT and FQNNGV. V shed 4 bases and J shed 3 bases, with 16 bases lying between them. DNA for the CDR3: TGTGCCAGCAGCTCCCGGGACCGAACGTTCTACGAGCAGTACTTC. Protein product: CASSSRDRTFYEQYF.

This clone showed up just once. The V and J genes are TRBV6-1 and TRBJ1-6; TRBD1 matches at 7 bases. Germline V gene sequence: CDR1 MNHNS, CDR2 SASEGT. This CDR3 region has 14 residues. The J segment lost 8 bases and the V segment lost 7 bases, leaving 8 bases of the junction unmatched. This chain's CDR3 is CASTRQGDYSPLHF. CDR3 sequence (DNA): TGTGCCAGCACGAGACAGGGAGACTATTCACCCCTCCACTTT.

This chain links TRBV7-9 with TRBJ2-1, with 12 bases fitting TRBD2. The J segment lost 1 base and the V segment lost 5 bases, leaving 6 bases of the junction unmatched. Germline CDR1 reads SEHNR; CDR2 reads FQNEAQ (reference sequence). The length of the CDR3 is 17 residues. This CDR3 is CASSRRTSGDSYNEQFF. The DNA for the CDR3 is TGTGCCAGCAGCCGACGGACTAGCGGGGATTCCTACAATGAGCAGTTCTTC.

The chain recombines TRBV28 with TRBJ2-4; a possible D gene is TRBD1 (6 bases). The V end was cut by 6 bases, the J end by 0 bases, with 15 bases between. The CDR3 loop spans 16 amino acids. Germline V gene data show CDR1 as MDHEN and CDR2 as SYDVKM. The CDR3 protein is CASSRNREIAKNIQYF. CDR3 nucleotide sequence: TGTGCCAGCAGCCGTAACAGGGAGATAGCCAAAAACATTCAGTACTTC.

This chain joins TRBV10-1 and TRBJ1-1, with D maybe TRBD1 (6 bases). Looked up from germline, CDR1 is WNHNN and CDR2 is SYGVQD (reference sequence). The CDR3 is made up of 14 amino acids. V dropped 4 bases and J dropped 0 bases, with 9 bases sitting between them. CDR3 nucleotides: TGCGCCAGCAGTGTGGGACATCTGAACACTGAAGCTTTCTTT. This encodes CASSVGHLNTEAFF.

The chain couples TRBV29-1 to TRBJ2-3; 10 bases map to TRBD2. CDR1 SQVTM and CDR2 ANQGSEA come from the germline V gene. V was pared by 3 bases and J by 2 bases, with 5 bases of the junction left unmatched. This CDR3 has 15 amino acids. CDR3 residues: CSVDSLAGITDTQYF. The CDR3, as DNA: TGCAGCGTTGACTCACTAGCGGGAATCACAGATACGCAGTATTTT.

This chain connects TRBV11-2 to TRBJ1-2; D gene unclear. CDR1 and CDR2 from the germline V gene are SGHAT and FQNNGV. V was pared by 1 base and J by 4 bases, with 7 bases between. The CDR3 extends over 13 amino acids. CDR3 amino acids: CASSLGASYGYTF. DNA for the CDR3: TGTGCCAGCAGCTTAGGGGCCAGCTATGGCTACACCTTC.

This clone was detected once. This sequence joins TRBV6-1 and TRBJ1-6; no clear D gene. This CDR3 has 14 residues. The germline V and J ends were trimmed by 4 bases and 7 bases, with 11 bases remaining between them. Germline V gene sequence: CDR1 MNHNS, CDR2 SASEGT. The CDR3 spells CASSGPGVNSPLHF. CDR3 DNA: TGTGCCAGCAGTGGGCCCGGGGTCAATTCACCCCTCCACTTT.